The T cell receptor beta chain under discussion was sequenced for a study of metastatic and nonmetastatic thyroid tumors. The overall study: Across peripheral blood and tumor or nodule tissue samples taken from malignant and benign thyroid patients, the repertoires were compared with one another. Points from the study as a whole: It was reportedly found that TCR beta diversity was significantly higher in malignant thyroid tumors than in benign nodules, a difference seen in both blood and tumor samples.

This CDR3 is built from 19 residues. Many counts were recorded for this clone. What it binds is not known. At one boundary the junction diverges from the germline segment, which might be a read error. The same CDR3 is also encoded by other DNA sequences in this sample. Under the authors' procedure: The study took CDR3 differences across clinicopathological groups and made a distant-metastasis classifier for papillary thyroid cancer from them. From the PCR reads, TCRdb re-called clones with MiXCR. In this record, the V and J calls reflect TCRdb's handling and not the investigators' own analysis. The sample yields roughly 70,000 clones, roughly 18% seen once. Nobody among the patients had been given any treatment before thyroid surgery.

Sequencing was carried out using blood. This clonotype originated in a female donor with papillary thyroid cancer or a benign thyroid nodule (not recorded which). Some clones in this sample may be carry-over from other donors' samples. The V and J genes are TRBV12-3 or TRBV12-4 and TRBJ1-1; maybe TRBD1 (6 bases). CDR3 DNA: TGTGCTAGCAGTTTAGCGGGACTGTCCAGGGGAGGGATGAACACTGAAGCTTTCTTT. Translating it yields CASSLAGLSRGGMNTEAFF.